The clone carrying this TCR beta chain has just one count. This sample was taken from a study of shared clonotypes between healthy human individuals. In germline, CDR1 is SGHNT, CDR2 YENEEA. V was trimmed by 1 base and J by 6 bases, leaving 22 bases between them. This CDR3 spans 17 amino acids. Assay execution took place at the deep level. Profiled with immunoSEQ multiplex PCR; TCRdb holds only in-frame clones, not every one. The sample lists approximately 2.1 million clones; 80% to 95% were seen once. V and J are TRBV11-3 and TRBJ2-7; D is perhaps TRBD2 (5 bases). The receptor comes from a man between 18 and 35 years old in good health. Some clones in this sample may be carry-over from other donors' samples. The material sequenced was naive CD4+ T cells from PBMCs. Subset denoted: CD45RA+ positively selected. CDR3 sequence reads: CASSLVGGSRAPFEQYF. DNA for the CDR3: TGTGCCAGCAGCTTAGTAGGAGGCAGCCGGGCCCCCTTCGAGCAGTACTTC.